Described below is a single T cell receptor (beta chain) sequence and its context. Its specificity is unknown. Evenly divided among several immunoSEQ plates was the genomic DNA of each subset. TCRdb keeps only in-frame clones here, not all; method: immunoSEQ multiplex PCR. The sample consists of some 2,000,000 clones, 90% to 95% of them appearing once. The sample belongs to a study of shared clonotypes between healthy human individuals. Study outcomes and limitations: Among several donors, about 5% of naive CD4 clonotypes were found in common.

The CDR3 length is 18 residues. The V end was cut by 2 bases, the J end by 7 bases, with 23 bases between. Germline CDR1 reads MNHEY; CDR2 reads SMNVEV (reference sequence). The rearrangement links TRBV27 to TRBJ2-2; the D gene is possibly TRBD1 (9 bases). The source is a man between 18 and 29 years old in good health. Sample: naive CD4+ T cells sorted from blood. This sample's subset: CD45RA+ positively selected. The CDR3 is CASSLLGLADRGVGELFF. Here the CDR3 DNA reads TGTGCCAGCAGTTTACTTGGACTAGCTGACAGGGGGGTCGGGGAGCTGTTTTTT.